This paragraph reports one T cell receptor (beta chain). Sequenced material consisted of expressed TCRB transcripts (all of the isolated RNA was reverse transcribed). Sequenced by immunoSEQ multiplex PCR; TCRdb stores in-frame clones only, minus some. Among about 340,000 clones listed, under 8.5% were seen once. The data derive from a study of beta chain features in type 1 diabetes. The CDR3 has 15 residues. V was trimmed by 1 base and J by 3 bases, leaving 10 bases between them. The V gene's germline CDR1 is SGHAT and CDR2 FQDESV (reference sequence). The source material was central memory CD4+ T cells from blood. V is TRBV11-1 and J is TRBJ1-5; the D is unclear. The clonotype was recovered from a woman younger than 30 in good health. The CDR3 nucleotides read TGTGCCAGCAGCTTAGGTACATACCCCAATCAGCCCCAGCATTTT. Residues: CASSLGTYPNQPQHF.